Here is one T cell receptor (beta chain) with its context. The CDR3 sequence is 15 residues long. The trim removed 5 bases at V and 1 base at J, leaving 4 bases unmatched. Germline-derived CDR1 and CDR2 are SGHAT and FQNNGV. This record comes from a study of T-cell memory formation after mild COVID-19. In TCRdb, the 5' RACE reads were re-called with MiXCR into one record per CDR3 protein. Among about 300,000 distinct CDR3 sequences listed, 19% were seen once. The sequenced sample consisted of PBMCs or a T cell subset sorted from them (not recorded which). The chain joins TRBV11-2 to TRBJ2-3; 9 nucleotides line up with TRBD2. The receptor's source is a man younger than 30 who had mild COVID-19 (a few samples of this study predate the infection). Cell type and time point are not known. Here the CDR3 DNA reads TGTGCCAGCAGCCGACGGACTAGCGGCACAGATACGCAGTATTTT. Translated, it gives CASSRRTSGTDTQYF.